Each of the 24 T cell receptor beta chains below was sequenced from the same sample in a study of CD8 T cells in Susac syndrome. After extraction with the RNeasy kit, roughly 0.45 to 1 ug of the RNA was reverse transcribed using random hexamers. Each CDR3 protein is one row after TCRdb ran MiXCR on the immunoSEQ multiplex PCR reads. This sample yields approximately 150,000 distinct CDR3 sequences, of which approximately 90% are seen a single time; roughly 0.08% belongs to the top ten. The source material was CD4+ T cells from PBMCs. The origin of the receptors is a human donor in good health.

The chain couples TRBV2 to TRBJ2-1; D ambiguous. Trimming pared 6 bases from V and 5 bases from J, leaving 11 bases between. Germline CDR1 SNHLY, CDR2 FYNNEI. CDR3 length: 13 residues. CDR3 loop: CASSVTWDNEQFF. The CDR3 DNA is TGTGCCAGCAGCGTTACTTGGGACAATGAGCAGTTCTTC.

The gene calls are TRBV5-1 and TRBJ2-7; D ambiguous. CDR1 is SGHRS and CDR2 is YFSETQ in the germline V gene. There are 15 residues in the CDR3. V lost 1 base, J lost 2 bases, and 13 bases lay in between. The CDR3 here is CASSLYDTGAYEQYF. The CDR3 bases are TGCGCCAGCAGCTTGTATGACACTGGCGCCTACGAGCAGTACTTC.

The chain uses TRBV27 and TRBJ2-5; D is possibly TRBD1 or TRBD2 (7 bases each). V was shortened by 3 bases and J by 4 bases, with 18 bases between the two germline ends. From germline, CDR1 is MNHEY and CDR2 SMNVEV (reference sequence). The length of the CDR3 is 16 residues. As DNA, the CDR3 is TGTGCCAGCAGTTTCATCCCGACAGGGAGGGTAGAGACCCAGTACTTC. Translating gives CASSFIPTGRVETQYF.

The chain is built from TRBV5-1 and TRBJ2-7; no definite D call. The CDR3 sequence is 14 residues long. Germline CDR1 and CDR2: SGHRS and YFSETQ. Trimming cost V 4 bases and J 2 bases, with 13 bases left between them. CDR3 region: CASSPLQGTYEQYF. The CDR3 region has the DNA TGCGCCAGCAGCCCCCTCCAAGGCACCTACGAGCAGTACTTC.

The rearrangement joins TRBV2 to TRBJ2-7; 8 bases line up with TRBD2. With 7 bases clipped from V and 5 bases from J, the junction kept 10 bases outside the gene matches. The CDR3 has 14 amino acids. The V gene's germline CDR1 is SNHLY and CDR2 FYNNEI. In nucleotides, the CDR3 is TGTGCCAGCAAGGACCAGCGGGAGAGGAACGAGCAGTACTTC. It is translated as CASKDQRERNEQYF. The whole variable domain, filled in from reference TRBV2 and TRBJ2-7, reads EPEVTQTPSHQVTQMGQEVILRCVPISNHLYFYWYRQILGQKVEFLVSFYNNEISEKSEIFDDQFSVERPDGSNFTLKIRSTKLEDSAMYFCASKDQRERNEQYFGPGTRLTVT.

The chain links TRBV20-1 to TRBJ2-4; TRBD2 matches at 12 bases. V shed 6 bases and J 8 bases; nucleotides not matched to a gene: 5. Per germline, CDR1 DFQATT and CDR2 SNEGSKA (reference sequence). CDR3 length: 13 residues. CDR3: CSALAGGGDIQYF. CDR3 in DNA: TGCAGTGCGCTAGCGGGAGGGGGGGACATTCAGTACTTC.

This rearrangement joins TRBV3-1 to TRBJ2-2; D is unclear. Germline V gene data show CDR1 as LGHDT and CDR2 as YNNKEL (reference sequence). Trimming removed 0 bases from V and 5 bases from J, with 16 bases in between. CDR3 length: 17 residues. The CDR3 nucleotides read TGTGCCAGCAGCCAAGATCCCCTCGAGTGGGGAACCGGGGAGCTGTTTTTT. Encoded protein: CASSQDPLEWGTGELFF.

This clonotype was recorded a few times. The CDR3 reads CSAREETQYF. Written as DNA, the CDR3 is TGCAGTGCTAGGGAAGAGACCCAGTACTTC. V is TRBV20-1 and J is TRBJ2-5; unclear D gene. The CDR3 is 10 amino acids. Germline CDR1 DFQATT, CDR2 SNEGSKA (reference sequence). The V end lost 3 bases, the J end lost 3 bases, and 2 bases lay between the germline ends.

The genes are TRBV29-1 and TRBJ2-3, with D tentatively TRBD2 (6 bases). The CDR3 totals 14 residues. V gave up 4 bases and J gave up 3 bases, with 14 bases separating them. Germline lookup yields CDR1 SQVTM and CDR2 ANQGSEA. CDR3 DNA: TGCAGCGTTGCTAGGGCTGGGGGGACAGATACGCAGTATTTT. Protein: CSVARAGGTDTQYF.

The chain is built from TRBV7-6 and TRBJ1-5, with D hard to call. Trimming removed 0 bases from V and 1 base from J, with 16 bases in between. Germline CDR1 and CDR2: SGHVS and FNYEAQ. The CDR3 is 18 residues long. The CDR3 region has the DNA TGTGCCAGCAGCTTAGCCCGGGGTCGACACGGGAGCAATCAGCCCCAGCATTTT. This codes for CASSLARGRHGSNQPQHF.

The chain employs TRBV3-1 and TRBJ1-2; perhaps TRBD1 as D (5 bases). Germline V lookup: CDR1 LGHDT, CDR2 YNNKEL (reference sequence). Trimming took off 1 base at V and 6 bases at J, with 9 bases between the two ends. CDR3 length: 13 amino acids. The CDR3 sequence: CASSQGGENGYTF. DNA for the CDR3: TGTGCCAGCAGCCAAGGAGGGGAGAATGGCTACACCTTC.

The chain is built from TRBV7-2 and TRBJ2-7; D is possibly TRBD1 (6 bases). The CDR3 spans 14 residues. V was pared by 2 bases and J by 6 bases, with 14 bases between. From germline, CDR1 is SGHTA and CDR2 FQGNSA. DNA for the CDR3: TGTGCCAGCAGCTTAAACAGGGTACGGGGCGAGCAGTACTTC. Translated, it gives CASSLNRVRGEQYF.

The J gene is TRBJ2-3, the V gene TRBV20-1; weak D call: TRBD1 (6 bases). The CDR3 covers 12 residues. Trimming pared 2 bases from V and 6 bases from J, leaving 9 bases between. The germline V gene has CDR1 DFQATT and CDR2 SNEGSKA (reference sequence). The CDR3 here is CSARQGRDTQYF. CDR3 DNA: TGCAGTGCTAGACAGGGGCGGGATACGCAGTATTTT.

The chain recombines TRBV15 with TRBJ1-2; the D is unclear. This CDR3 is 13 amino acids long. V dropped 7 bases and J dropped 5 bases, with 14 bases sitting between them. Germline V gives CDR1 LNHNV, CDR2 YYDKDF (reference sequence). Written as DNA, the CDR3 is TGTGCCACCAAGGGCCGCCAGGATTATGGCTACACCTTC. It encodes CATKGRQDYGYTF.

The rearrangement joins TRBV6-2 or TRBV6-3 to TRBJ2-3; TRBD2 agrees at 9 bases. The germline V gene has CDR1 MNHEY and CDR2 SVGEGT. Trimming cost V 7 bases and J 3 bases; bases outside gene matches: 17. The CDR3 is 18 amino acids. DNA for the CDR3: TGTGCCAGCACCCAGGGCCCCTATCGAGCGGGAGGAACAGATACGCAGTATTTT. This gives the protein CASTQGPYRAGGTDTQYF.

V is TRBV9 and J is TRBJ2-7; D might be TRBD1 (5 bases). Germline V gives CDR1 SGDLS, CDR2 YYNGEE. V lost 10 bases, J lost 6 bases, and 23 bases lay in between. The CDR3 totals 14 residues. Written as DNA, the CDR3 is TGTGCCGGCTGGGGCCGTTTCCCGGCTACCGAGCAGTACTTC. Encoded protein: CAGWGRFPATEQYF.

The rearrangement links TRBV18 to TRBJ1-5; a weak D match, TRBD1 (5 bases). Germline CDR1 KGHSH, CDR2 LQKENI. The V gene lost 2 bases and the J gene lost 4 bases, with 9 bases spanning the gap. The CDR3 runs to 14 residues. CDR3 amino acids: CASSPVTENQPQHF. The CDR3, as DNA: TGTGCCAGCTCACCAGTGACAGAGAATCAGCCCCAGCATTTT. The variable domain in full, completed from reference TRBV18 and TRBJ1-5, reads NAGVMQNPRHLVRRRGQEARLRCSPMKGHSHVYWYRQLPEEGLKFMVYLQKENIIDESGMPKERFSAEFPKEGPSILRIQQVVRGDSAAYFCASSPVTENQPQHFGDGTRLSIL.

This clonotype was detected a few times. The chain employs TRBV19 and TRBJ2-5, with D unresolved. V lost 5 bases to trimming and J lost 0 bases, with 7 bases between them. CDR3 size: 13 residues. Germline V gene sequence: CDR1 LNHDA, CDR2 SQIVND (reference sequence). CDR3 nucleotide sequence: TGTGCCAGTAGTCGGGCTTACCAAGAGACCCAGTACTTC. Translated: CASSRAYQETQYF.

V usage is TRBV12-3 or TRBV12-4 and J usage is TRBJ1-1; tentative D call: TRBD1 (5 bases). The CDR3 runs 14 residues. V was clipped by 6 bases and J by 4 bases, with 15 bases between them. The DNA of the CDR3 is TGTGCCAGCAGGAAGACGGGGGGAGGCACTGAAGCTTTCTTT. Its protein product is CASRKTGGGTEAFF.

The V gene is TRBV5-1, the J gene TRBJ2-4; no firm D call. The CDR3 runs 13 residues. The V end was cut by 3 bases, the J end by 6 bases, with 10 bases between. The V gene's germline CDR1 is SGHRS and CDR2 YFSETQ. The CDR3 DNA reads TGCGCCAGCAGCTCACCGACGGGAAACATTCAGTACTTC. Translating it yields CASSSPTGNIQYF.

The rearrangement joins TRBV9 to TRBJ2-7; weak D call: TRBD1 (6 bases). This CDR3 contains 16 residues. The germline CDR1 and CDR2 sequences are SGDLS and YYNGEE. V lost 7 bases and J 3 bases, leaving 23 bases between the germline ends. The CDR3 coding sequence is TGTGCCAGCTCTAAGGGCGCAGGGGAAGGTAGCTACGAGCAGTACTTC. Translating gives CASSKGAGEGSYEQYF.

This clonotype was found a few times. The chain recombines TRBV4-1 with TRBJ1-4, with no clear D. Germline loops: CDR1 MGHRA, CDR2 YSYEKL. Trimming removed 1 base at V and 0 bases at J, with 9 bases between. CDR3 length: 16 residues. In nucleotides, the CDR3 is TGCGCCAGCAGCCAAGGGACGGTGGCAACTAATGAAAAACTGTTTTTT. Translation gives CASSQGTVATNEKLFF.

This chain uses TRBV6-5 with TRBJ2-7; D possibly corresponds to TRBD2 (5 bases). The CDR3 runs 15 residues. Germline V gene sequence: CDR1 MNHEY, CDR2 SVGAGI. Trimming cost V 0 bases and J 2 bases, with 11 bases left between them. The CDR3 loop reads CASSYSLDSAYEQYF. Here the CDR3 DNA reads TGTGCCAGCAGTTACTCCTTGGACTCCGCCTACGAGCAGTACTTC.

The chain recombines TRBV6-2 or TRBV6-3 with TRBJ2-5; TRBD1 might be the D (5 bases). This CDR3 has 12 amino acids. Trimming removed 5 bases from V and 7 bases from J, with 11 bases in between. Looked up from germline, CDR1 is MNHEY and CDR2 is SVGEGT. The CDR3 DNA follows: TGTGCCAGCAGTCGGATGCAGGGGACCCAGTACTTC. Translated: CASSRMQGTQYF.